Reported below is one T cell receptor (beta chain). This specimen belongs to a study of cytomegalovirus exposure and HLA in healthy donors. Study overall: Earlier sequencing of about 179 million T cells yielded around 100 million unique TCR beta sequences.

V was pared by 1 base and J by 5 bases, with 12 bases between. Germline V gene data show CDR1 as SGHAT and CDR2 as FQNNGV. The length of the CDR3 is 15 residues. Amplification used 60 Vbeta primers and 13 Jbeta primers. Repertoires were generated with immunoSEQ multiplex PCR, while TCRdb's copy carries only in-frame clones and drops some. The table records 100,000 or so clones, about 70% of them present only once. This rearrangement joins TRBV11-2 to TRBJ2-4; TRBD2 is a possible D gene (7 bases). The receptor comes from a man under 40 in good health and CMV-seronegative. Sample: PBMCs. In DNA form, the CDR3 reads TGTGCCAGCAGCTTAGGGGGGCTAGCGGAAAACATTCAGTACTTC. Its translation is CASSLGGLAENIQYF.